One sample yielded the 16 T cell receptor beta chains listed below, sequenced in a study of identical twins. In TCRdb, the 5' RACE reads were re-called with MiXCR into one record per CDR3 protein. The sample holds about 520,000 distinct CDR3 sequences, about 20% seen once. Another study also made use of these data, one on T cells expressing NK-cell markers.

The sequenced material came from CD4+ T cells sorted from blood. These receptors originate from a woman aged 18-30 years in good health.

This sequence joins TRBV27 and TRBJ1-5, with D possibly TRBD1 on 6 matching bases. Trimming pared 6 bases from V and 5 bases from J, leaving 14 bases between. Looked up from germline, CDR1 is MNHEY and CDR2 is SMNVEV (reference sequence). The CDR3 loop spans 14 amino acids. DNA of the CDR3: TGTGCCAGCAGCGTACAGGGAAAGGATCAGCCCCAGCATTTT. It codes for CASSVQGKDQPQHF.

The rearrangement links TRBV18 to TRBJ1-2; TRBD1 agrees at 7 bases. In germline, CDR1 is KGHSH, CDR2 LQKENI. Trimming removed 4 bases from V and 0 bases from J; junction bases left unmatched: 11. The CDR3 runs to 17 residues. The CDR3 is CASSRQRGRQTNYGYTF. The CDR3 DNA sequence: TGTGCCAGCTCACGTCAGAGGGGGCGTCAAACTAACTATGGCTACACCTTC.

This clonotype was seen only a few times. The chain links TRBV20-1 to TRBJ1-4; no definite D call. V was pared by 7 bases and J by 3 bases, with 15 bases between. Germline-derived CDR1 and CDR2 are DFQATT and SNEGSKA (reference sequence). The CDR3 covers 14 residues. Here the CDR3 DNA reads TGCAGTGTACCCCCTCTGACGTCTAATGAAAAACTGTTTTTT. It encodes CSVPPLTSNEKLFF.

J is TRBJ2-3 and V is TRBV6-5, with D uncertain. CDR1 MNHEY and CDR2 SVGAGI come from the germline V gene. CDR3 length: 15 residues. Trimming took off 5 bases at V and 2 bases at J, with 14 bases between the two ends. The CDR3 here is CASSLTRAYTDTQYF. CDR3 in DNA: TGTGCCAGCAGTCTAACACGGGCCTACACAGATACGCAGTATTTT.

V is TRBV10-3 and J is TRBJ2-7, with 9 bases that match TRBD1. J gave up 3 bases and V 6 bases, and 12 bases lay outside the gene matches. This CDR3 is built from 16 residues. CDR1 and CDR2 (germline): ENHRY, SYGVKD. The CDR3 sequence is CAIRITRGTGNYEQYF. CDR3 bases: TGTGCCATCAGGATTACGCGGGGGACAGGGAACTACGAGCAGTACTTC.

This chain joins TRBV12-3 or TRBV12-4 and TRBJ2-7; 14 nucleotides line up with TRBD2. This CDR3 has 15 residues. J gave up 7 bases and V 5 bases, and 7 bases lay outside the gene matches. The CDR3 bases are TGTGCCAGCAGTCGGACTAGCGGGGGGCGGAGTGAGCAGTACTTC. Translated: CASSRTSGGRSEQYF.

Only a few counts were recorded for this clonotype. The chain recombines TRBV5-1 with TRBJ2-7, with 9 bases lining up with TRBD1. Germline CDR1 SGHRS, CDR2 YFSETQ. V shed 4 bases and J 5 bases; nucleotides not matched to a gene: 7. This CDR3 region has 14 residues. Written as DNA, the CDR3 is TGCGCCAGCAGCGAGAGACAGGGGGGCGACGAGCAGTACTTC. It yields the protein CASSERQGGDEQYF.

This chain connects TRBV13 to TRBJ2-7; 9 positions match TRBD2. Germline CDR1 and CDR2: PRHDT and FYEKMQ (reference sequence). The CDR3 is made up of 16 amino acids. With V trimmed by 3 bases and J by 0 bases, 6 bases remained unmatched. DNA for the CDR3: TGTGCCAGCAGCTTTGGGCTAGCGGGAAACTCCTACGAGCAGTACTTC. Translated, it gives CASSFGLAGNSYEQYF.

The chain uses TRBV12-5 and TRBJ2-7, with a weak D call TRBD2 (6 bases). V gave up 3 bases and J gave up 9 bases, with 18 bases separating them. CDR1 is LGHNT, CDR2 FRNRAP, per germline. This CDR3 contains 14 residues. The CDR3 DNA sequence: TGTGCTAGTGGTTTTGGGGGGTCAGGCGTAGGGCAGTACTTC. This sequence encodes CASGFGGSGVGQYF.

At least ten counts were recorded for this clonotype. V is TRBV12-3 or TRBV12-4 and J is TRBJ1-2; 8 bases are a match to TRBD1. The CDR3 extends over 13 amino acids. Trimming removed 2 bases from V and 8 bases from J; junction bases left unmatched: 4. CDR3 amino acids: CASSLQGAGGYTF. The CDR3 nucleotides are TGTGCCAGCAGTTTACAGGGGGCTGGGGGCTACACCTTC.

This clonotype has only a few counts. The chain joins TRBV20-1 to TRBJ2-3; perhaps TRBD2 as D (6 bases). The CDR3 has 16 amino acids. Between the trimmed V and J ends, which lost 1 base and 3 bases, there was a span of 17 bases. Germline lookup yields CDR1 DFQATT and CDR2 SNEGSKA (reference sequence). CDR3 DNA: TGCAGTGCTAGAGCGCCGGGACTTGACCCTACAGATACGCAGTATTTT. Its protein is CSARAPGLDPTDTQYF.

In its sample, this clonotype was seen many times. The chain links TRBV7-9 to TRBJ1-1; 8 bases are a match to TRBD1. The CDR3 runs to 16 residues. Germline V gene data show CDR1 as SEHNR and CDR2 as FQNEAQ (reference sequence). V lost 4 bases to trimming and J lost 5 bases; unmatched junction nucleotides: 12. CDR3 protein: CASSSRQGMKVTEAFF. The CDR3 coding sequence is TGTGCCAGCAGCTCAAGACAGGGGATGAAGGTAACTGAAGCTTTCTTT.

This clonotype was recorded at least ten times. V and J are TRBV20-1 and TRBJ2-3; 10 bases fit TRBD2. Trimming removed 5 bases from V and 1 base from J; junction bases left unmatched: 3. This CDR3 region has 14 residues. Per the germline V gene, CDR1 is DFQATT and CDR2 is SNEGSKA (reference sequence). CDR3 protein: CSAPLAGGTDTQYF. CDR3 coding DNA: TGCAGTGCTCCTCTAGCGGGGGGCACAGATACGCAGTATTTT.

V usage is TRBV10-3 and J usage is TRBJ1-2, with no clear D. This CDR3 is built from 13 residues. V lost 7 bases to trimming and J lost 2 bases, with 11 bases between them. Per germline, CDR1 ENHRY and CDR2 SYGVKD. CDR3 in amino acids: CAITGTLNYGYTF. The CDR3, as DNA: TGTGCCATCACCGGTACGCTGAACTATGGCTACACCTTC.

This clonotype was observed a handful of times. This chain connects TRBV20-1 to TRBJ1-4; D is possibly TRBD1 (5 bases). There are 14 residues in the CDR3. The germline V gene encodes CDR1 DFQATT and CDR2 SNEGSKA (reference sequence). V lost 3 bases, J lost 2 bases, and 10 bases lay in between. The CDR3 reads CSASGAGTNEKLFF. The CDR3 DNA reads TGCAGTGCTAGCGGGGCCGGCACTAATGAAAAACTGTTTTTT.

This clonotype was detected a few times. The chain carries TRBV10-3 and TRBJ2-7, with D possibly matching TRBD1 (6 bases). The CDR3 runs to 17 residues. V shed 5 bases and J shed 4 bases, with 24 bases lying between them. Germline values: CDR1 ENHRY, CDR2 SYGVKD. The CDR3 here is CAISRSTGIPLVYEQYF. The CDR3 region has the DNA TGTGCCATCAGTCGGTCGACAGGAATCCCCCTTGTATACGAGCAGTACTTC.